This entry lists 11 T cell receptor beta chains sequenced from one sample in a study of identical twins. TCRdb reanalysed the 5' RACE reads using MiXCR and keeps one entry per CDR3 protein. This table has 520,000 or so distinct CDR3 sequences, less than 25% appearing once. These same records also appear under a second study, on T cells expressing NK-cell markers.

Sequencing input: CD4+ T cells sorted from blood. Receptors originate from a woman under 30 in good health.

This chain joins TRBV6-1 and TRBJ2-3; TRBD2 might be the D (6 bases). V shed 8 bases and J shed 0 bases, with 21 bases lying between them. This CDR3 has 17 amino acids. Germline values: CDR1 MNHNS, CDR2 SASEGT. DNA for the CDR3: TGTGCCAGCGCATCGTCCGGGGTAGCGGCTAGCACAGATACGCAGTATTTT. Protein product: CASASSGVAASTDTQYF.

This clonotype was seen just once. The DNA of the CDR3 is TGCAGTGCTAGAATGGAGATCACCTACGAGCAGTACTTC. Translated: CSARMEITYEQYF. J is TRBJ2-7 and V is TRBV20-1; D is undetermined. Trimming left V 2 bases short and J 2 bases short, with 10 bases between. The V gene's germline CDR1 is DFQATT and CDR2 SNEGSKA (reference sequence). CDR3 size: 13 residues.

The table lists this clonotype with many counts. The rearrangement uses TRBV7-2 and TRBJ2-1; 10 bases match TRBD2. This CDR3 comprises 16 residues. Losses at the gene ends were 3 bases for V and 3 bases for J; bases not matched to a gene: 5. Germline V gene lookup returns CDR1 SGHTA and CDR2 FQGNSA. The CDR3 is CASSFIASGGYNEQFF. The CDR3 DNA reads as TGTGCCAGCAGCTTTATAGCTAGCGGGGGCTACAATGAGCAGTTCTTC.

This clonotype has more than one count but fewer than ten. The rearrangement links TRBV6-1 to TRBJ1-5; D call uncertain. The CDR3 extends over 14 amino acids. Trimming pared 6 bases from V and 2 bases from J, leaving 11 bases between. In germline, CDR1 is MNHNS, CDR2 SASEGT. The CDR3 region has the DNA TGTGCCAGCAGCCGAGCATGGGGCAATCAGCCCCAGCATTTT. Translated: CASSRAWGNQPQHF.

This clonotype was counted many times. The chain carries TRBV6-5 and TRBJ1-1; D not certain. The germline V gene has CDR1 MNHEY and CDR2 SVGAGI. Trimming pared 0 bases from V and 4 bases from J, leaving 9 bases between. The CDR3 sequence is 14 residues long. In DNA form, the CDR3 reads TGTGCCAGCAGTTACTCTCCCCAGCGCACTGAAGCTTTCTTT. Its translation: CASSYSPQRTEAFF.

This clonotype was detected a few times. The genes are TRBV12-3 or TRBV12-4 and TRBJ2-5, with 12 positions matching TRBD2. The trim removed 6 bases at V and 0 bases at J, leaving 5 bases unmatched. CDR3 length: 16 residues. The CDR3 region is CASRKLAGGHQETQYF. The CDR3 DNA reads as TGTGCCAGCAGAAAACTAGCGGGGGGTCACCAAGAGACCCAGTACTTC.

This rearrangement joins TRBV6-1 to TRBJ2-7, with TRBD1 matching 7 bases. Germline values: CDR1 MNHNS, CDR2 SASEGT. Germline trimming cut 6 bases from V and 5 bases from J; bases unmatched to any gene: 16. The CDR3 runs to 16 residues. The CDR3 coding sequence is TGTGCCAGCAGCCCAAGAGCCGGACAGGATACACACGAGCAGTACTTC. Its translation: CASSPRAGQDTHEQYF.

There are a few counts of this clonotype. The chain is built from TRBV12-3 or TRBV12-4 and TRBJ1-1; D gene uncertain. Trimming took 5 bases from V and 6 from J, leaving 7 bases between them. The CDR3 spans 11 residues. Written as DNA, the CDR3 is TGTGCCAGCAGTGAGGTGGCTGAAGCTTTCTTT. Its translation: CASSEVAEAFF.

DNA for the CDR3: TGTGCCAGCGGCCAGGGGAACACTGAAGCTTTCTTT. It encodes CASGQGNTEAFF. V gene TRBV6-5 combines with J gene TRBJ1-1; perhaps TRBD1 as D (5 bases). This CDR3 comprises 12 residues. V lost 8 bases, J lost 1 base, and 8 bases lay in between. Germline assignment: CDR1 MNHEY and CDR2 SVGAGI.

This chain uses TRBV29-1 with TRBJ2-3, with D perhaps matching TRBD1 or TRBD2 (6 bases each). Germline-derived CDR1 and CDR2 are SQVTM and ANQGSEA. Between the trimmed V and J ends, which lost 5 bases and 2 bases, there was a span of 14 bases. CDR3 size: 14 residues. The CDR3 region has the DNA TGCAGCGTTAAGGGGGGACACCCCACAGATACGCAGTATTTT. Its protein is CSVKGGHPTDTQYF.

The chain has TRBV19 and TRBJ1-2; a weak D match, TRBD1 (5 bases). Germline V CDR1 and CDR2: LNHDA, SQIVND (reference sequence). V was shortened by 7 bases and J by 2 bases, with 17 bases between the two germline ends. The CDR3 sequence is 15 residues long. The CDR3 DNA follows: TGTGCCAGTACCCCAGTTAGAGGGGCCAACTATGGCTACACCTTC. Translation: CASTPVRGANYGYTF. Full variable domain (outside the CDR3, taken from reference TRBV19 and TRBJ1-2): DGGITQSPKYLFRKEGQNVTLSCEQNLNHDAMYWYRQDPGQGLRLIYYSQIVNDFQKGDIAEGYSVSREKKESFPLTVTSAQKNPTAFYLCASTPVRGANYGYTFGSGTRLTVV.